This record covers a single TCR beta chain. The antigen remains undetermined. Profiling relied on immunoSEQ multiplex PCR, and the TCRdb table lists in-frame clones only, not all of them. The profile shows some 100,000 clones, less than 90% of them singletons. The CDR3 is made up of 17 amino acids. The germline CDR1 and CDR2 sequences are SGHRS and YFSETQ. V lost 0 bases to trimming and J lost 0 bases, with 16 bases between them. These data originate in a study of graft-versus-host responses after intestinal transplantation. Study details: Once they had received anti-thymocyte globulin induction, all recipients took tacrolimus and steroids for about 3 years.

The study, taken as a whole, reports: Early post-transplant declines in HvG were associated with peak levels of circulating GvH clones. Individuals carrying graft-donor T cell macrochimerism showed high graft-versus-host to host-versus-graft clonal ratios in allografts. Among recipient marrow samples, GvH clones were found; some appeared first in ileum or blood.

The sequencing used unstimulated CD4+ T cells sorted from spleen or lymph node cells, collected before transplant. V gene TRBV5-1 combines with J gene TRBJ2-7; D is possibly TRBD2 (6 bases). The sequence derives from a human donor who was the organ donor for an intestinal transplant. The CDR3 DNA reads TGCGCCAGCAGCTTGGCCCCTCGCGGGGTGACCTCCTACGAGCAGTACTTC. Encoded protein: CASSLAPRGVTSYEQYF. Full variable domain (remainder filled in from reference TRBV5-1 and TRBJ2-7): KAGVTQTPRYLIKTRGQQVTLSCSPISGHRSVSWYQQTPGQGLQFLFEYFSETQRNKGNFPGRFSGRQFSNSRSEMNVSTLELGDSALYLCASSLAPRGVTSYEQYFGPGTRLTVT.